Detailed here is one TCR beta chain. The antigen is not known. This CDR3 region has 17 residues. Germline V gene sequence: CDR1 LGHNA, CDR2 YNFKEQ. V trimming: 1 base; J trimming: 4 bases; junction bases outside the gene matches: 11. Assay used: immunoSEQ multiplex PCR; TCRdb lists only in-frame clones, some missing. The table lists about 24,000 clones, about 80% of them singletons. The record originates from a study of lymphopenia after photon versus proton radiotherapy. Findings and limits, study-wide: Only patients who died were analyzed for survival; proton advantage is unproven. Relative stability marked proton patients; photon patients lost diversity and naive cells.

The TCR comes from a man aged 35 to 55 with gastric cancer. This specimen consisted of peripheral blood, obtained from a patient treated with photon-based radiotherapy. The chain employs TRBV4-2 and TRBJ2-5; 8 bases agree with TRBD1. CDR3 nucleotides: TGTGCCAGCAGCCAAGGGGCCCAGACAGGGGCGGGAGAGACCCAGTACTTC. Translation: CASSQGAQTGAGETQYF.